This T cell receptor (beta chain) was obtained from a study of molecular identifiers for immune sequencing clone quantification (dated by TCRdb to 2017 to 2018). About the full investigation: In a replicate experiment, RNA from 20,000 or 100,000 naive CD8 T cells was split into five aliquots, four of which were sequenced. This methods study benchmarked molecular-identifier clustering-based TCR repertoire sequencing (MIDCIRS) and TCR RNA copy counting, using CD8 T cells to do so.

General conclusions and limits of the study: When barcode sub-clustering was left out, chimeric consensus sequences inflated TCR diversity, with chimeras reaching as high as 47%. The sizes of highly expanded clones could end up underestimated when identical TCR molecules share a barcode. Spiked-in Jurkat TCR RNA equal to a single cell's worth was reported to be detectable even within 1,200,000 naive CD8 T cells. The naive libraries included spiked-in Jurkat TCR RNA (fewer than eleven copies' worth), and this RNA is not part of the donor repertoire. Modeling gave roughly 3 recovered TCR RNA copies per cell versus around 10 by digital PCR, implying roughly 28% capture efficiency. In CMV-specific effector cells, clones with more than 20 RNA copies contained over 97% of molecules, whereas in naive cells such clones contained under 1% of molecules.

Library creation used PCR. Sequencer: NextSeq 500. Bulk TCR libraries were made following a previously described method, with the TCR primers given in Table S5. Purification of total RNA was performed with the Qiagen AllPrep DNA/RNA kit. Reads from multiple sequencing runs of the same library were pooled before analysis. Concerning the study's data processing: Only reads with exact TCR constant sequence were kept, trimmed to 150 nt, and grouped by their 12-nt molecular barcodes. Reads within each barcode group were sub-clustered using a 15% Levenshtein threshold, and quality-weighted consensus sequences were constructed for each RNA molecule. Non-functional sequences were removed, as were lower-count sequences one edit away from another. On the basis of fitting two negative binomial distributions, barcode sub-clusters with fewer than 20% of the maximum read count were discarded. TCRdb trimmed the raw reads at Q25, called clones with MiXCR and kept productive beta chains. Identical CDR3 protein sequences are pooled into one entry, listed with their most common genes and DNA. TCRdb assigned the V and J calls; the authors' analysis was not used. The sample data list around 300,000 distinct CDR3 sequences, and roughly 23% of these were observed just once. About 0.73% of the sample is held by the ten biggest clonotypes.

The table lists this clonotype with many counts. There is no known antigen for this receptor. No much larger clone exists at a distance of one base, and base qualities are not known. Libraries of naive CD8 T cells were built from anywhere between about 17,000 and 1,000,000 sorted cells, with 10%, 30% or 50% of the purified RNA used. Naive CD8 T cells, defined as CD8+CD4-CCR7+CD45RA+, were FACS-sorted into RLT Plus buffer on a BD FACSAria II. To test detection sensitivity, Jurkat RNA equal to under 13 TCR copies was added to samples of about 17,000-1,100,000 naive CD8 T cells. Enrichment of CD8 T cells was performed with RosetteSep CD8+ T Cell Enrichment Cocktail and Ficoll-Paque, after which ACK red cell lysis was carried out. The TCR sequence derives from a human donor in good health. Some libraries in this study had Jurkat cell RNA spiked in. The sequencing input was naive CD8+ T cells from blood, with Jurkat cell RNA spiked in. Sample cell subset or site, as interpreted from the label and publication: FACS-sorted CD8+CD4-CCR7+CD45RA+ naive T cells.

The CDR3 here reads CAWSEGAGELFF. The bases read TGTGCCTGGAGTGAGGGAGCCGGGGAGCTGTTTTTT. The chain couples TRBV30 to TRBJ2-2; the D region possibly corresponds to TRBD2 (5 bases align). CDR1 and CDR2, per the germline V gene (reference sequence), are GTSNPN and SVGIG. At the junction V is shortened by 1 base and J by 6 bases, with 6 bases in between. The CDR3 has 12 amino acids, counting the end cysteine and phenylalanine. The retained sequence is limited to the CDR3, 36 bases, with the frame set at the first base.